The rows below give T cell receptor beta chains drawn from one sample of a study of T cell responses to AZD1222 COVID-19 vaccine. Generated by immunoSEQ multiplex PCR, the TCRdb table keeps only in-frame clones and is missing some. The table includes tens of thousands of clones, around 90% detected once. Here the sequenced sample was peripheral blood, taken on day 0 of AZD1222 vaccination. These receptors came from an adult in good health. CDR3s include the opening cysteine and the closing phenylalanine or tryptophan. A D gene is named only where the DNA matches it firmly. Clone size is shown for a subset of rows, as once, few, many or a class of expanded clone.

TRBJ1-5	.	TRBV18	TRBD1	CASSDGTGGQQPQHF	TGTGCCAGCTCAGATGGGACAGGGGGTCAGCAGCCCCAGCATTTT
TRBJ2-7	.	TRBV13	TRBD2	CASSLGTSGGSTYEQYF	TGTGCCAGCAGCCTGGGGACTAGCGGGGGGTCTACCTACGAGCAGTACTTC
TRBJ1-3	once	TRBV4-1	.	CASSTQGGNTIYF	TGCGCCAGCAGCACCCAGGGAGGAAACACCATATATTTT
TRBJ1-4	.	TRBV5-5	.	CASSLRKGLDEKLFF	TGTGCCAGCAGCTTGAGGAAGGGTCTGGATGAAAAACTGTTTTTT
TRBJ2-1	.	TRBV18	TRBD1	CASSTRQGHNEQFF	TGTGCCAGCTCAACCCGACAGGGCCACAATGAGCAGTTCTTC
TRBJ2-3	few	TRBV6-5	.	CASSSGLSTDTQYF	TGTGCCAGCAGTAGCGGGCTTAGCACAGATACGCAGTATTTT
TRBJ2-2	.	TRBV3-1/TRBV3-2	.	CASSPWGGANTGELFF	TGTGCCAGCAGCCCCTGGGGGGGCGCGAACACCGGGGAGCTGTTTTTT
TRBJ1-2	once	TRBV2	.	CASSGRGQGYGYTF	TGTGCCAGCAGTGGACGAGGGCAGGGTTATGGCTACACCTTC
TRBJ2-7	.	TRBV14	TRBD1	CASSQVPGGSYEQYF	TGTGCCAGCAGCCAAGTTCCAGGGGGCTCCTACGAGCAGTACTTC
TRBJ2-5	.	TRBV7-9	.	CASSFIGVQETQYF	TGTGCCAGCAGCTTTATAGGGGTCCAAGAGACCCAGTACTTC
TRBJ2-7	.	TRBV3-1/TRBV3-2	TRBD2	CASSQEWLAGSYEQYF	TGTGCCAGCAGCCAAGAGTGGCTAGCGGGGTCCTACGAGCAGTACTTC
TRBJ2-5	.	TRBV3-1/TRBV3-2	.	CASSLMMGETQYF	TGTGCCAGCAGCCTGATGATGGGAGAGACCCAGTACTTC
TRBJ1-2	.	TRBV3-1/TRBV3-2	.	CASSPVSTATSGYTF	TGTGCCAGCAGCCCTGTTTCGACAGCGACCAGCGGCTACACCTTC
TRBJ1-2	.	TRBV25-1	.	CASSEYGADNYGYTF	TGTGCCAGCAGTGAATACGGGGCCGATAACTATGGCTACACCTTC
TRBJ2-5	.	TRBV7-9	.	CASSLTQETQYF	TGTGCCAGCAGCTTAACGCAAGAGACCCAGTACTTC
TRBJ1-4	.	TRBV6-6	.	CASSNTGEKLFF	TGTGCCAGCAGTAATACTGGGGAAAAACTGTTTTTT
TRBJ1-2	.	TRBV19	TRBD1	CASSRQGADYGYTF	TGTGCCAGTAGTAGACAGGGGGCGGACTATGGCTACACCTTC
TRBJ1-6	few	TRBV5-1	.	CASSPRDGGLSPLHF	TGCGCCAGCAGCCCGAGGGACGGTGGGCTTTCCCCCCTCCACTTT
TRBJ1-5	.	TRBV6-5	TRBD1	CASSPDRGRNQPQHF	TGTGCCAGCAGTCCCGACAGGGGGCGAAATCAGCCCCAGCATTTT
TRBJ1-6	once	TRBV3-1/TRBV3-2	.	CASSQGRGNSPLHF	TGTGCCAGCAGCCAGGGTAGGGGAAATTCACCCCTCCACTTT
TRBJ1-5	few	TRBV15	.	CATSRDPGSNQPQHF	TGTGCCACCAGCAGAGATCCGGGAAGCAATCAGCCCCAGCATTTT
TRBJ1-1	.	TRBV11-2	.	CASSLGRGYTEAFF	TGTGCCAGCAGCTTAGGGAGGGGTTACACTGAAGCTTTCTTT
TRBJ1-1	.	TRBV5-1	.	CASYLQENTEAFF	TGCGCCAGCTACCTCCAGGAAAACACTGAAGCTTTCTTT
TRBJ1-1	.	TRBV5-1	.	CASSLAGFRLSEAFF	TGCGCCAGCAGCTTGGCCGGGTTTAGGTTATCTGAAGCTTTCTTT
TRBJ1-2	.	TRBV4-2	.	CASSQAGSGGYGYTF	TGTGCCAGCAGCCAAGCGGGGTCGGGGGGCTATGGCTACACCTTC
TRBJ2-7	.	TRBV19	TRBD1	CASSIRQGSSYEQYF	TGTGCCAGTAGTATACGACAGGGGAGCTCCTACGAGCAGTACTTC
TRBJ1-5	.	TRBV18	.	CASSPAVLGGQPQHF	TGTGCCAGCTCACCAGCAGTTTTGGGGGGTCAGCCCCAGCATTTT
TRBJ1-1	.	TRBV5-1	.	CASSWYRVETEAFF	TGCGCCAGCAGCTGGTACAGGGTTGAGACTGAAGCTTTCTTT
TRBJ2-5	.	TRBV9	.	CASSVVPWQETQYF	TGTGCCAGCAGCGTAGTACCCTGGCAGGAGACCCAGTACTTC
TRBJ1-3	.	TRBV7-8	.	CASSTRAVGNTIYF	TGTGCCAGCAGCACAAGGGCAGTCGGAAACACCATATATTTT
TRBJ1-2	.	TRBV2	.	CASREGAGYGYTF	TGTGCCAGCAGAGAGGGCGCCGGCTATGGCTACACCTTC
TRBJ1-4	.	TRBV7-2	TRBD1	CASSPDRGSFKLFF	TGTGCCAGCAGCCCCGACAGGGGTTCCTTTAAACTGTTTTTT
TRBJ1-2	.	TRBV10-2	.	CASSERGDTRYGYTF	TGCGCCAGCAGTGAGAGGGGGGACACCCGCTATGGCTACACCTTC
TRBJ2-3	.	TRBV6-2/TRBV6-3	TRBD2	CASSKQRGAGDTQYF	TGTGCCAGCAGCAAGCAGCGGGGGGCCGGAGATACGCAGTATTTT
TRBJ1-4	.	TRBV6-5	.	CASTGGGAREKLFF	TGTGCCAGCACCGGAGGGGGGGCTCGTGAAAAACTGTTTTTT
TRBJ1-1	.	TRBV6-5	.	CASSFGRGRNTEAFF	TGTGCCAGCAGTTTCGGACGGGGGCGGAACACTGAAGCTTTCTTT
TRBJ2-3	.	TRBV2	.	CASKVAGVGTDTQYF	TGTGCCAGCAAAGTCGCAGGGGTGGGCACAGATACGCAGTATTTT
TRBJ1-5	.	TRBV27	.	CASSLSGQGVSFQPQHF	TGTGCCAGCAGTTTATCAGGTCAGGGAGTTTCGTTTCAGCCCCAGCATTTT
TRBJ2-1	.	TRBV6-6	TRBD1	CASSYWDSGDEQFF	TGTGCCAGCAGTTACTGGGACAGCGGTGACGAGCAGTTCTTC
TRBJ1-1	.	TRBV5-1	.	CASSLTGNTEAFF	TGCGCCAGCAGCCTGACAGGGAACACTGAAGCTTTCTTT
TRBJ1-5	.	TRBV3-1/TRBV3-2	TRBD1	CASSQGFQGVISNQPQHF	TGTGCCAGCAGCCAAGGTTTCCAGGGGGTGATTAGCAATCAGCCCCAGCATTTT
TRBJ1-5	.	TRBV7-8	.	CASSLSPGPNQPQHF	TGTGCCAGCAGCTTAAGCCCAGGACCGAATCAGCCCCAGCATTTT
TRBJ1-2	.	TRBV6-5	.	CASSSPGDRGYTF	TGTGCCAGCAGTTCTCCTGGGGATCGTGGCTACACCTTC
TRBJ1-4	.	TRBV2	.	CASSVQGEKLFF	TGTGCCAGCAGTGTCCAGGGGGAAAAACTGTTTTTT
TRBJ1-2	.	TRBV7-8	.	CASSTDIVNYGYTF	TGTGCCAGCAGCACAGACATAGTTAACTATGGCTACACCTTC
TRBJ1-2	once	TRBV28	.	CASSFTDQYGYTF	TGTGCCAGCAGTTTCACCGATCAATATGGCTACACCTTC